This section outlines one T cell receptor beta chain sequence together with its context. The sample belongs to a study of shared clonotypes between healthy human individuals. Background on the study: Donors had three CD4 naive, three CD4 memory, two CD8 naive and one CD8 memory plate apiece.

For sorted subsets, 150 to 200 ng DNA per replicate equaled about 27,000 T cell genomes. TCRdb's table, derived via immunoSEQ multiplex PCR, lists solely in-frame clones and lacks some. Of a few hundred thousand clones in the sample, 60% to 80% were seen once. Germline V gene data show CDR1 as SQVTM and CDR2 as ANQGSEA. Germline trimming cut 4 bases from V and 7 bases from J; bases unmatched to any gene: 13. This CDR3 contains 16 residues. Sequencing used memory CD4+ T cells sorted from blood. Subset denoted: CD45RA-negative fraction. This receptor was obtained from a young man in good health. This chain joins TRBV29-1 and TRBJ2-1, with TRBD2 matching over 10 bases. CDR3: CSVGGLADIGKNEQFF. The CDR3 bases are TGCAGCGTTGGAGGACTAGCGGACATCGGGAAAAATGAGCAGTTCTTC.